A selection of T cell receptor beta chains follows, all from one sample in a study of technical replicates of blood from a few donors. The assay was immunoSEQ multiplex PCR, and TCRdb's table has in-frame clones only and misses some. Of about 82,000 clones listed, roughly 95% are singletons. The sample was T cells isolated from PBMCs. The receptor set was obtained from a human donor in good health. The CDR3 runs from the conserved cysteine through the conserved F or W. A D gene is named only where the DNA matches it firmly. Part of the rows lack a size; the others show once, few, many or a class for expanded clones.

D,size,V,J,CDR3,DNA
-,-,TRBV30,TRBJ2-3,CAWLRDTQYF,TGTGCCTGGCTTAGAGATACGCAGTATTTT
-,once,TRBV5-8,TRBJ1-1,CASKVGEMNTEAFF,TGTGCCAGCAAAGTAGGGGAAATGAACACTGAAGCTTTCTTT
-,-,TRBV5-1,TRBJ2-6,CASAFNPGGGANVLTF,TGCGCCAGCGCCTTTAATCCGGGTGGCGGGGCCAACGTCCTGACTTTC
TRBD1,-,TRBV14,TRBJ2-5,CASTLLGTEETQYF,TGTGCCAGCACCCTATTGGGGACAGAAGAGACCCAGTACTTC
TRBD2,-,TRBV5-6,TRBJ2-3,CASSLLAGGIEDTQYF,TGTGCCAGCAGCCTATTAGCGGGAGGGATCGAAGATACGCAGTATTTT
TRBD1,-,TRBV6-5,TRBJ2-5,CASSNRQGAGETQYF,TGTGCCAGCAGTAACCGACAGGGGGCGGGGGAGACCCAGTACTTC
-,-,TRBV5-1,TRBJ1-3,CASSLGTTNTIYF,TGCGCCAGCAGCCTCGGGACAACCAACACCATATATTTT
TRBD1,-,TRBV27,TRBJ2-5,CASSRGTGVGETQYF,TGTGCCAGCAGTCGAGGGACAGGGGTCGGAGAGACCCAGTACTTC
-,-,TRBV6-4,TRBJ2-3,CASSDSVTDTQYF,TGTGCCAGCAGTGACAGCGTCACAGATACGCAGTATTTT
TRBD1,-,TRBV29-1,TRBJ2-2,CSIRQGANTGELFF,TGCAGCATCAGACAGGGCGCGAACACCGGGGAGCTGTTTTTT
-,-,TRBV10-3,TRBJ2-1,CAISGEFNEQFF,TGTGCCATCAGTGGTGAGTTCAATGAGCAGTTCTTC
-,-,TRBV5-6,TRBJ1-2,CASSLADGARGYTF,TGTGCCAGCAGCTTGGCCGATGGGGCGCGAGGCTACACCTTC
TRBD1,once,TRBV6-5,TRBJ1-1,CASSLQGEYTEAFF,TGTGCCAGCAGTTTACAGGGGGAGTACACTGAAGCTTTCTTT
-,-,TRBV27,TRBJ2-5,CASSVGTSTPVETQYF,TGTGCCAGCAGTGTGGGAACTAGCACACCCGTTGAGACCCAGTACTTC
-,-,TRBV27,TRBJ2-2,CASSLGTSGELFF,TGTGCCAGCAGTCTTGGGACATCCGGGGAGCTGTTTTTT
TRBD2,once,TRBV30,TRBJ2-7,CSAGGAYEQYF,TGCTCCGCGGGGGGGGCGTACGAGCAGTACTTC
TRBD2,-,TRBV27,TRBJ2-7,CASSPQPLRGREQYF,TGTGCCAGCAGTCCCCAGCCCCTACGCGGGAGAGAGCAGTACTTC
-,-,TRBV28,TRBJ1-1,CASSLLGKGDRNTEAFF,TGTGCCAGCAGTTTATTAGGAAAGGGGGATAGGAACACTGAAGCTTTCTTT
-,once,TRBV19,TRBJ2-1,CASSISARNSYNEQFF,TGTGCCAGTAGTATATCGGCCAGGAACTCCTACAATGAGCAGTTCTTC
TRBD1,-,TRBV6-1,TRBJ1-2,CASSEGTGLYGYTF,TGTGCCAGCAGTGAGGGGACAGGCCTCTATGGCTACACCTTC
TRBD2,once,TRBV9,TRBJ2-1,CASSVALWEGLGYNEQFF,TGTGCCAGCAGCGTAGCTCTGTGGGAGGGCCTTGGGTACAATGAGCAGTTCTTC
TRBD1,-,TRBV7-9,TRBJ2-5,CASSRQGPSETQYF,TGTGCCAGCAGCAGACAGGGCCCCTCAGAGACCCAGTACTTC
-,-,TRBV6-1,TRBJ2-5,CASSALEETQYF,TGTGCCAGCAGTGCCCTGGAGGAGACCCAGTACTTC
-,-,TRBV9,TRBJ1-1,CASSVAQGHTEAFF,TGTGCCAGCAGCGTAGCCCAGGGGCACACTGAAGCTTTCTTT
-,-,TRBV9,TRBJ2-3,CASSMRDRTTDTQYF,TGTGCTAGCTCGATGAGAGACAGAACCACAGATACGCAGTATTTT
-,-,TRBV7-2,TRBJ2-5,CASSLGGPETQYF,TGTGCCAGCAGCTTAGGAGGGCCAGAGACCCAGTACTTC
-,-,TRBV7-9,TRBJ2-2,CASSFLMGAAGELFF,TGTGCCAGCAGCTTCCTCATGGGGGCGGCCGGGGAGCTGTTTTTT
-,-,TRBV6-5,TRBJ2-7,CASSYEGAGEQYF,TGTGCCAGCAGTTACGAGGGAGCTGGCGAGCAGTACTTC
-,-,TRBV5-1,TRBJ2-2,CASSSVLGSSTGELFF,TGCGCCAGCAGCTCGGTCCTAGGCTCGTCTACCGGGGAGCTGTTTTTT
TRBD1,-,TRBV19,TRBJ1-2,CASSLRGGNGYTF,TGTGCCAGTAGTCTAAGAGGGGGCAATGGCTACACCTTC
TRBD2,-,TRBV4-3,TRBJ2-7,CASSQVREGPVEQYF,TGCGCCAGCAGCCAAGTACGGGAGGGCCCCGTTGAGCAGTACTTC
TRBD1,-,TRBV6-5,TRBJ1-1,CASSYLGQGFFF,TGTGCCAGCAGTTACCTAGGACAGGGATTTTTCTTT
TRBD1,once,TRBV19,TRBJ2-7,CASSTSRGPYEQYF,TGTGCCAGTAGTACGTCTAGGGGGCCCTACGAGCAGTACTTC
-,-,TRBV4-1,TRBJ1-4,CASSQDTAGEGEKLFF,TGCGCCAGCAGCCAAGATACTGCGGGAGAAGGTGAAAAACTGTTTTTT
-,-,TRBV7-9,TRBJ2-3,CASRAPGATDTQYF,TGTGCCAGCAGGGCCCCGGGAGCGACAGATACGCAGTATTTT
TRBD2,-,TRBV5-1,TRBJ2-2,CASSLGGGRNTGELFF,TGCGCCAGCAGCCTGGGCGGCGGGAGGAACACCGGGGAGCTGTTTTTT
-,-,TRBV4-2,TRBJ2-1,CASSQAVTGQFF,TGTGCCAGCAGCCAAGCTGTCACAGGGCAGTTCTTC